The 20 T cell receptor beta chains below all came from one sample that was sequenced in a study of cytomegalovirus exposure and HLA in healthy donors. The PCR had 60 Vbeta and 13 Jbeta primers. Generated by immunoSEQ multiplex PCR, the TCRdb table keeps only in-frame clones and is missing some. The sample shows about 240,000 clones, 78% of them seen only once. Source material: PBMCs. The receptors originated from a boy aged 5-17 years in good health and CMV-seronegative.

Of note for this clone: At one end, the junction sequence differs from germline, possibly due to a read error. At the DNA level, this CDR3 is encoded by other sequences in the same sample as well. V is TRBV11-2 and J is TRBJ1-2; no clear D gene. This CDR3 has 14 amino acids. The germline gives CDR1 SGHAT, CDR2 FQNNGV. The CDR3 here is CASNPGSGLDGYTF. CDR3 in DNA: TGCGCCAGCAACCCGGGGAGCGGCTTAGATGGCTACACCTTC. The whole variable domain, filled in from reference TRBV11-2 and TRBJ1-2, reads EAGVAQSPRYKIIEKRQSVAFWCNPISGHATLYWYQQILGQGPKLLIQFQNNGVVDDSQLPKDRFSAERLKGVDSTLKIQPAKLEDSAVYLCASNPGSGLDGYTFGSGTRLTVV.

This sequence joins TRBV11-2 and TRBJ1-1, with D uncertain. Trimming removed 5 bases from V and 0 bases from J, with 10 bases in between. Germline CDR1 reads SGHAT; CDR2 reads FQNNGV. The CDR3 contains 14 residues. The CDR3 is CASSHTRLNTEAFF. The CDR3 bases are TGTGCCAGCAGCCATACCAGGTTGAACACTGAAGCTTTCTTT.

V and J are TRBV11-3 and TRBJ1-4, with D uncertain. V was cut by 8 bases and J by 8 bases, with 15 bases left in between. Per the germline V gene, CDR1 is SGHNT and CDR2 is YENEEA. The CDR3 has 13 amino acids. The CDR3 is CASRYRGEEKLFF. The DNA for the CDR3 is TGTGCCAGCCGCTACCGGGGAGAGGAAAAACTGTTTTTT.

This clone appeared once. This chain connects TRBV7-6 to TRBJ1-3; D possibly corresponds to TRBD1 (5 bases). Trimming cost V 3 bases and J 2 bases, with 14 bases left between them. The CDR3 is made up of 16 amino acids. Germline CDR1 and CDR2: SGHVS and FNYEAQ. The CDR3 sequence: CASSFQGGVPGNTIYF. DNA for the CDR3: TGTGCCAGCAGCTTTCAGGGAGGGGTTCCTGGAAACACCATATATTTT.

In its sample, this clone was seen a few times. V usage is TRBV2 and J usage is TRBJ1-1, with D perhaps TRBD1 (5 bases). Between the trimmed V and J ends, which lost 5 bases and 0 bases, there was a span of 10 bases. The length of the CDR3 is 14 residues. From germline, CDR1 is SNHLY and CDR2 FYNNEI. The CDR3: CASSRRQLNTEAFF. The CDR3 DNA is TGTGCCAGCAGTAGGAGACAGTTGAACACTGAAGCTTTCTTT.

The V and J genes are TRBV27 and TRBJ2-2, with D maybe TRBD2 (5 bases). The CDR3 loop spans 13 amino acids. The germline V gene has CDR1 MNHEY and CDR2 SMNVEV (reference sequence). Trimming removed 2 bases at V and 4 bases at J, with 5 bases between. As DNA, the CDR3 is TGTGCCAGCAGTTTAGGAGGCACCGGGGAGCTGTTTTTT. Translated, it gives CASSLGGTGELFF.

V is TRBV9 and J is TRBJ2-2, with no clear D. The V and J ends lost 3 bases and 2 bases respectively, with 11 bases between them. The length of the CDR3 is 15 residues. Germline loops: CDR1 SGDLS, CDR2 YYNGEE. The CDR3 is CASSDSSQNTGELFF. The CDR3 DNA is TGTGCCAGCAGCGACTCCTCCCAAAACACCGGGGAGCTGTTTTTT.

The J gene is TRBJ2-1, the V gene TRBV5-5, with D unresolved. The germline CDR1 and CDR2 sequences are SGHKS and YYEKEE (reference sequence). The CDR3 loop spans 15 amino acids. V lost 4 bases to trimming and J lost 7 bases, with 18 bases between them. In DNA form, the CDR3 reads TGTGCCAGCAGCCCCCACCTGGGCGTGAATAATGAGCAGTTCTTC. It codes for CASSPHLGVNNEQFF.

V and J are TRBV5-1 and TRBJ1-2; D remains ambiguous. The CDR3 has 14 amino acids. Trimming stripped 0 bases from V and 4 bases from J, with 10 bases between. Germline V gene lookup returns CDR1 SGHRS and CDR2 YFSETQ. The CDR3 DNA sequence: TGCGCCAGCAGCTTGGATCCGGGTACCTATGGCTACACCTTC. It is translated as CASSLDPGTYGYTF. Full variable domain (rest looked up from reference TRBV5-1 and TRBJ1-2): KAGVTQTPRYLIKTRGQQVTLSCSPISGHRSVSWYQQTPGQGLQFLFEYFSETQRNKGNFPGRFSGRQFSNSRSEMNVSTLELGDSALYLCASSLDPGTYGYTFGSGTRLTVV.

The V gene is TRBV29-1, the J gene TRBJ2-1; 9 bases match TRBD2. V was pared by 4 bases and J by 4 bases, with 11 bases of the junction left unmatched. The CDR3 is made up of 16 amino acids. Germline lookup yields CDR1 SQVTM and CDR2 ANQGSEA. CDR3 region: CSVGWRLAERYNEQFF. The CDR3 nucleotides read TGCAGCGTTGGATGGAGACTAGCGGAGAGGTACAATGAGCAGTTCTTC.

V and J are TRBV5-1 and TRBJ1-5, with D possibly TRBD1 on 6 matching bases. V gave up 0 bases and J gave up 6 bases, with 22 bases separating them. The CDR3 runs 18 residues. Germline CDR1 is SGHRS and CDR2 is YFSETQ. CDR3 in amino acids: CASSLGDGSFIGGQPQHF. The CDR3 DNA follows: TGCGCCAGCAGCTTGGGTGATGGGAGCTTCATAGGGGGTCAGCCCCAGCATTTT.

The gene calls are TRBV19 and TRBJ1-2, with 8 bases fitting TRBD1. The CDR3 spans 16 residues. With V trimmed by 7 bases and J by 3 bases, 13 bases remained unmatched. The germline gives CDR1 LNHDA, CDR2 SQIVND (reference sequence). The CDR3 coding sequence is TGTGCCAGTATCCCCAACCGGGACAGGACTTACTATGGCTACACCTTC. This sequence encodes CASIPNRDRTYYGYTF.

The genes are TRBV10-2 and TRBJ1-5; TRBD1 matches 12 bases. Losses at the gene ends were 2 bases for V and 6 bases for J; bases not matched to a gene: 5. The CDR3 sequence is 16 residues long. Germline V lookup: CDR1 WSHSY, CDR2 SAAADI. The chain's CDR3 is CASSELGQGAGQPQHF. CDR3 nucleotide sequence: TGCGCCAGCAGTGAGCTGGGACAGGGGGCCGGTCAGCCCCAGCATTTT.

This sequence joins TRBV7-9 and TRBJ2-7, with D unclear. Trimming removed 1 base from V and 5 bases from J, with 6 bases in between. The germline V gene encodes CDR1 SEHNR and CDR2 FQNEAQ (reference sequence). CDR3 length: 12 amino acids. The chain's CDR3 is CASSLGVDEQYF. The CDR3 DNA sequence: TGTGCCAGCAGCTTAGGCGTGGACGAGCAGTACTTC.

The chain carries TRBV30 and TRBJ2-2; a possible D gene is TRBD2 (6 bases). The CDR3 totals 13 residues. CDR1 is GTSNPN and CDR2 is SVGIG in the germline V gene (reference sequence). V was shortened by 4 bases and J by 1 base, with 7 bases between the two germline ends. The CDR3, as DNA: TGTGCCTGGAACGGGGGGAACACCGGGGAGCTGTTTTTT. Amino acids: CAWNGGNTGELFF.

V gene TRBV29-1 combines with J gene TRBJ1-2; 7 bases match TRBD1. From germline, CDR1 is SQVTM and CDR2 ANQGSEA. This CDR3 is 12 amino acids long. The V segment lost 4 bases and the J segment 4 bases; nucleotides outside the gene matches: 3. The CDR3, as DNA: TGCAGCGTTGGTACAGGGGCCTATGGCTACACCTTC. It specifies CSVGTGAYGYTF. Drawing the rest from reference TRBV29-1 and TRBJ1-2, the complete variable domain is SAVISQKPSRDICQRGTSLTIQCQVDSQVTMMFWYRQQPGQSLTLIATANQGSEATYESGFVIDKFPISRPNLTFSTLTVSNMSPEDSSIYLCSVGTGAYGYTFGSGTRLTVV.

The V and J genes are TRBV19 and TRBJ1-2; a possible D gene is TRBD1 (6 bases). V was clipped by 7 bases and J by 7 bases, with 19 bases between them. Germline lookup yields CDR1 LNHDA and CDR2 SQIVND (reference sequence). The CDR3 contains 14 residues. The CDR3 loop is CASTAQTGIGGYTF. The CDR3 region has the DNA TGTGCCAGTACCGCCCAAACAGGGATCGGTGGCTACACCTTC.

The chain couples TRBV27 to TRBJ2-7; D possibly corresponds to TRBD1 (6 bases). Germline V lookup: CDR1 MNHEY, CDR2 SMNVEV (reference sequence). The CDR3 spans 20 residues. The V end lost 5 bases, the J end lost 7 bases, and 36 bases lay between the germline ends. CDR3 sequence reads: CASSARKGQHYLLRAVEQYF. The CDR3, as DNA: TGTGCCAGCAGTGCGAGAAAAGGACAGCATTATCTTCTACGAGCAGTAGAGCAGTACTTC.

With respect to this clone: Mismatch with germline at one junction end may stem from a read error. The chain has TRBV9 and TRBJ2-7; 10 positions agree with TRBD1. The CDR3 contains 16 residues. The germline gives CDR1 SGDLS, CDR2 YYNGEE. The CDR3 spells CASSVDQGQGFDEQHF. The CDR3 nucleotides read TGTGCCAGCAGCGTAGACCAGGGACAGGGGTTCGACGAGCAGCACTTC.

The J gene is TRBJ1-1, the V gene TRBV27; maybe TRBD1 (5 bases). Germline V gene data show CDR1 as MNHEY and CDR2 as SMNVEV (reference sequence). V was shortened by 6 bases and J by 3 bases, with 17 bases between the two germline ends. The CDR3 has 15 residues. The CDR3 sequence is CASRYLRDGDTEAFF. CDR3 bases: TGTGCCAGCAGGTACCTCAGGGATGGGGACACTGAAGCTTTCTTT.